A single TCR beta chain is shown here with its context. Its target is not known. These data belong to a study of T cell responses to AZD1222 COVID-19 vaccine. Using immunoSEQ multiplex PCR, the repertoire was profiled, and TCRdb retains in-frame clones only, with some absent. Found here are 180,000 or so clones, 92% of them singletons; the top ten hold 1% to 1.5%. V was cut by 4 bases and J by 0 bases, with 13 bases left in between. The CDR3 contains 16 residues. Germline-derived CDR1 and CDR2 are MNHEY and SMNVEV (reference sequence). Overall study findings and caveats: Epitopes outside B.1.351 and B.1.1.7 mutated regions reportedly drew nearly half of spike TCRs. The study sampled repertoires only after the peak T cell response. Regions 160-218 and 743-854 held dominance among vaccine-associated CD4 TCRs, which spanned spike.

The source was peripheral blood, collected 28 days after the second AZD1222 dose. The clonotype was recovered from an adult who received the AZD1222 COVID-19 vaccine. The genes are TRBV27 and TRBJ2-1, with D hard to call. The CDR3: CASSSLPSSSYNEQFF. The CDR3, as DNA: TGTGCCAGCAGTTCGCTCCCATCGAGCTCCTACAATGAGCAGTTCTTC.